This T cell receptor (beta chain) was captured in a study of tumor-infiltrating lymphocytes in localized non-small cell lung cancer. Some clones are missing from TCRdb's copy, which holds only in-frame ones; the method was immunoSEQ multiplex PCR. This sample has about 14,000 clones, with more than 60% found just once. About this clone: Its specificity is not known.

Points from the study as a whole: Compared with uninvolved lung, tumors showed higher T cell infiltration by TCRbeta sequencing.

The receptor comes from a human donor with non-small cell lung cancer. The source material was lung tumor tissue.

The CDR3 spells CSASEATEAFF. CDR3 sequence (DNA): TGCAGTGCTAGTGAGGCCACTGAAGCTTTCTTT. The genes are TRBV20-1 and TRBJ1-1, with D uncertain. Germline V gene lookup returns CDR1 DFQATT and CDR2 SNEGSKA (reference sequence). The CDR3 is 11 residues long. The V and J ends lost 3 bases and 4 bases respectively, with 6 bases between them.